The present TCR beta chain was sequenced within a study of cytomegalovirus exposure and HLA in healthy donors. Study overall: Researchers previously reported finding 90 million to 120 million unique TCR beta sequences from about 179 million T cells. Study observations and caveats: Accurate HLA-A and HLA-B prediction from TCR beta sequences was reported for most subjects. Confirmation was obtained in vitro that a few CMV-associated chains are specific for CMV antigens.

CDR1 and CDR2 from the germline V gene are SSHAT and FNYEAQ (reference sequence). The CDR3 runs to 16 residues. Use of 60 Vbeta and 13 Jbeta primers characterized the PCR. Original processing methods: It was a later analysis that counted around 85 million unique TCR beta chains, of which roughly 11 million were shared. Profiled with immunoSEQ multiplex PCR; TCRdb holds only in-frame clones, not every one. That table supplies the V and J calls and clone size; D and trimming were determined from the DNA. The sample contains roughly 99,000 clones, over 75% of which appear only once. About this clone: Its antigen is as yet unknown. The junction departs from germline at one end; a sequencing error may be responsible.

The sample taken for sequencing was PBMCs. The TCR sequence derives from a young man in good health and CMV-seronegative. The rearrangement links TRBV7-7 to TRBJ2-7; TRBD1 agrees at 9 bases. The CDR3 nucleotides are TGTGCTAGCAGTTTAAACCGGGACAGGGAGACCTACGAGCAGTACTTC. Protein product: CASSLNRDRETYEQYF.